This T cell receptor (beta chain) was identified during a study of control samples from healthy donors and cancer patients (dated by TCRdb to 2019 to 2021). The receptor library was made with the immunoSEQ multiplex PCR assay. Not all clones reach the TCRdb copy of this immuneACCESS table, which keeps in-frame sequences only. Checked studies attribute under half of the gap to unresolved V genes and leave the rest unexplained. Here the sample has approximately 170,000 clones; 91% occur a single time. Of the sample, approximately 1.5% falls within the top ten clones. Counted from cysteine to phenylalanine, this CDR3 has 15 amino acids. The sequence is cut down to CDR3 DNA, 45 bases in frame from base 1. Here V drops 6 bases and J drops 3 bases, and the junction holds 6 bases not matched to any gene. The germline V gene (reference sequence) sets CDR1 to LNHDA and CDR2 to SQIVND. Remarks on this clone: Its target antigen remains unknown. One base away there is no much larger clone; base qualities are not given.

The sample comprised blood. The rearranged chain carries TRBV19 and TRBJ1-4, and 8 junctional nucleotides match TRBD1. The origin of this receptor is a young woman in good health. The DNA reads TGTGCCAGTAGGGACCAGGGGGCGGCTAATGAAAAACTGTTTTTT. Translated, it reads CASRDQGAANEKLFF.